This T cell receptor beta chain is from a study of patients and donors after allogeneic stem cell transplantation. TCRdb ran MiXCR on the RT-PCR reads and lists one entry per CDR3 protein. The repertoire holds 3,900 or so distinct CDR3 sequences, with around 17% as singletons. This clonotype was recorded many times. The source material was blood, either unsorted or a sorted T cell fraction (not recorded which). The receptor was isolated from a human donor who was either an allogeneic HSCT recipient or a stem cell or donor lymphocyte infusion donor (not recorded which). It is not recorded whose cells these are; they may come from a transplant donor.

In nucleotides, the CDR3 is TGTGCCAGCAGTTTGGGAGAGACCCAGTACTTC. Encoded protein: CASSLGETQYF. The rearrangement joins TRBV28 to TRBJ2-5, with unresolved D. The CDR3 is 11 amino acids. Germline V CDR1 and CDR2: MDHEN, SYDVKM. Deletions cut 3 bases from V and 4 bases from J, with 3 bases between.